The 23 T cell receptor beta chains reported below all come from one sample, sequenced in a study of Graves' ophthalmopathy and Graves' hyperthyroidism. TCR beta CDR3 amplification used RNA transcripts. RT-PCR in the first round used HTBI primers; a second-round multiplex PCR followed. TCRdb re-called the multiplex PCR reads with MiXCR, one entry per CDR3 protein. Here the sample spans about 160,000 distinct CDR3 sequences, around 40% being singletons. Input material: peripheral blood. The receptors were sampled from a man aged 30-40 years with Graves' ophthalmopathy.

This clonotype has a count of ten or more. The chain links TRBV19 to TRBJ1-2; D might be TRBD1 (5 bases). In germline, CDR1 is LNHDA, CDR2 SQIVND (reference sequence). The V end lost 6 bases, the J end lost 0 bases, and 14 bases lay between the germline ends. The CDR3 extends over 15 amino acids. The CDR3 nucleotides are TGTGCCAGTAGCGGACACCAGTTAGCTAACTATGGCTACACCTTC. Its translation is CASSGHQLANYGYTF.

V and J are TRBV5-8 and TRBJ2-5, with D tentatively TRBD1 (6 bases). Per the germline V gene, CDR1 is SGHTS and CDR2 is YDEGEE. V lost 4 bases, J lost 5 bases, and 18 bases lay in between. This CDR3 region has 15 residues. As DNA, the CDR3 is TGTGCCAGCAGCCAAGCCACAGGGATAAGCGAGACCCAGTACTTC. It yields the protein CASSQATGISETQYF.

This clonotype occurred many times. The chain recombines TRBV28 with TRBJ2-2; no definite D call. The germline V gene has CDR1 MDHEN and CDR2 SYDVKM. V was shortened by 6 bases and J by 4 bases, with 6 bases between the two germline ends. The CDR3 covers 12 residues. The CDR3 nucleotides are TGTGCCAGCAGGGGTTTCACCGGGGAGCTGTTTTTT. Its translation is CASRGFTGELFF.

This clonotype was detected ten times or more. The chain couples TRBV12-3 or TRBV12-4 to TRBJ1-5; no definite D call. The CDR3 sequence is 14 residues long. Trimming removed 3 bases at V and 3 bases at J, with 9 bases between. DNA for the CDR3: TGTGCCAGCAGTTTCGGCAGCCTCAATCAGCCCCAGCATTTT. This encodes CASSFGSLNQPQHF.

The table lists this clonotype with many counts. This rearrangement joins TRBV7-9 to TRBJ1-2, with D possibly being TRBD1 (5 bases). V shed 4 bases and J shed 4 bases, with 13 bases lying between them. This CDR3 is built from 14 residues. The germline CDR1 and CDR2 sequences are SEHNR and FQNEAQ (reference sequence). The DNA of the CDR3 is TGTGCCAGCAGCTCGCTGACAGAGGGCTATGGCTACACCTTC. It encodes CASSSLTEGYGYTF. The full variable domain, its missing parts supplied by reference TRBV7-9 and TRBJ1-2, is DTGVSQNPRHKITKRGQNVTFRCDPISEHNRLYWYRQTLGQGPEFLTYFQNEAQLEKSRLLSDRFSAERPKGSFSTLEIQRTEQGDSAMYLCASSSLTEGYGYTFGSGTRLTVV.

The sample holds many counts of this clonotype. The J gene is TRBJ1-2, the V gene TRBV30; 8 bases line up with TRBD1. Germline CDR1 reads GTSNPN; CDR2 reads SVGIG (reference sequence). The CDR3 contains 13 residues. V gave up 2 bases and J gave up 8 bases; unmatched junction bases: 7. The CDR3 sequence is CAWSRTGNSGYTF. The CDR3, as DNA: TGTGCCTGGAGTCGGACAGGGAATTCCGGCTACACCTTC.

This chain joins TRBV28 and TRBJ2-7, with TRBD2 as a possible D gene (6 bases). The length of the CDR3 is 17 residues. V dropped 4 bases and J dropped 12 bases, with 31 bases sitting between them. In germline, CDR1 is MDHEN, CDR2 SYDVKM. The CDR3 sequence: CASSSPKEGYHRETVYF. CDR3 nucleotides: TGTGCCAGCAGTTCCCCCAAGGAGGGGTACCATCGAGAAACGGTGTACTTC. Full variable domain (remainder filled in from reference TRBV28 and TRBJ2-7): DVKVTQSSRYLVKRTGEKVFLECVQDMDHENMFWYRQDPGLGLRLIYFSYDVKMKEKGDIPEGYSVSREKKERFSLILESASTNQTSMYLCASSSPKEGYHRETVYFGPGTRLTVT.

V usage is TRBV6-5 and J usage is TRBJ2-7; 7 bases fit TRBD2. CDR1 and CDR2 (germline): MNHEY, SVGAGI. J gave up 7 bases and V 4 bases, and 4 bases lay outside the gene matches. The CDR3 has 12 residues. CDR3 sequence (DNA): TGTGCCAGCAGTTCTACCGGGGGGGAGCAGTACTTC. Amino acids: CASSSTGGEQYF.

V gene TRBV7-2 combines with J gene TRBJ1-1, with a possible D match to TRBD1 (5 bases). This CDR3 region has 15 residues. Germline V CDR1 and CDR2: SGHTA, FQGNSA. V gave up 5 bases and J gave up 1 base, with 14 bases separating them. The CDR3 DNA is TGTGCCAGCAGCCAATCCCAGGGAGGGAACACTGAAGCTTTCTTT. It translates to CASSQSQGGNTEAFF.

The chain joins TRBV7-8 to TRBJ2-5; D gene unclear. Trimming took off 2 bases at V and 3 bases at J, with 7 bases between the two ends. This CDR3 has 13 residues. Germline CDR1 and CDR2: SGHVS and FQNEAQ. Here the CDR3 reads CASSLLGKETQYF. In DNA, the CDR3 is TGTGCCAGCAGCTTATTGGGGAAAGAGACCCAGTACTTC.

This clonotype appeared many times. J is TRBJ1-3 and V is TRBV29-1; a weak D match, TRBD1 (5 bases). This CDR3 has 12 amino acids. Trimming took off 7 bases at V and 2 bases at J, with 9 bases between the two ends. From germline, CDR1 is SQVTM and CDR2 ANQGSEA. The CDR3 reads CSGREPGNTIYF. For the CDR3, the DNA is TGCAGCGGCAGGGAGCCTGGAAACACCATATATTTT. The full variable domain, in which reference TRBV29-1 and TRBJ1-3 provide the parts outside the CDR3, is SAVISQKPSRDICQRGTSLTIQCQVDSQVTMMFWYRQQPGQSLTLIATANQGSEATYESGFVIDKFPISRPNLTFSTLTVSNMSPEDSSIYLCSGREPGNTIYFGEGSWLTVV.

This clonotype occurred many times. This chain joins TRBV4-3 and TRBJ1-5, with D hard to call. From germline, CDR1 is LGHNA and CDR2 YSLEER. This CDR3 has 14 amino acids. Trimming removed 0 bases at V and 5 bases at J, with 8 bases between. CDR3 nucleotide sequence: TGCGCCAGCAGCCAAGACCCAACATATCAGCCCCAGCATTTT. The encoded protein is CASSQDPTYQPQHF.

At least ten counts were recorded for this clonotype. This chain uses TRBV5-1 with TRBJ2-7; TRBD1 matches at 9 bases. CDR1 is SGHRS and CDR2 is YFSETQ in the germline V gene. The J segment lost 4 bases and the V segment lost 0 bases, leaving 5 bases of the junction unmatched. The CDR3 loop spans 15 amino acids. This CDR3 is CASSLGTGAPYEQYF. CDR3 in DNA: TGCGCCAGCAGCTTGGGGACAGGGGCTCCGTACGAGCAGTACTTC.

The rearrangement uses TRBV25-1 and TRBJ1-5; no firm D call. CDR3 size: 15 residues. Germline CDR1 MGHDK, CDR2 SYGVNS. The ends were cut back, 4 bases at V and 3 bases at J, with 13 bases in the middle. DNA of the CDR3: TGTGCCAGCAGTGCCGCGGACGGACTCAATCAGCCCCAGCATTTT. Its protein is CASSAADGLNQPQHF.

At least ten counts were recorded for this clonotype. The chain carries TRBV24-1 and TRBJ2-5, with 8 nucleotides matching TRBD1. V lost 3 bases, J lost 4 bases, and 9 bases stayed unmatched. The CDR3 length is 16 residues. CDR1 is KGHDR and CDR2 is SFDVKD in the germline V gene. DNA of the CDR3: TGTGCCACCAGTGATCCAAACTCACAGGGGGGAGAGACCCAGTACTTC. Translated, it gives CATSDPNSQGGETQYF.

A word on this clonotype: Lacking the conserved final phenylalanine or tryptophan, this CDR3 likely reflects a read error. The chain combines TRBV11-2 with TRBJ1-2, with unresolved D. Germline V gene sequence: CDR1 SGHAT, CDR2 FQNNGV. V was cut by 6 bases and J by 3 bases, with 11 bases left in between. This CDR3 is built from 13 residues. The CDR3, as DNA: TGTGCCAGCAGGCCAAACCCCTACTATGGCTACACCGTC. Its protein is CASRPNPYYGYTV.

The chain carries TRBV12-3 or TRBV12-4 and TRBJ2-7; 9 positions match TRBD2. V was clipped by 7 bases and J by 3 bases; unmatched bases: 10. CDR3 length equals 15 residues. The CDR3 DNA is TGTGCCAGCACCTTGGGAAGCGGGGGGCTCTACGAGCAGTACTTC. Translation: CASTLGSGGLYEQYF.

This clonotype appeared many times. The chain has TRBV10-3 and TRBJ1-2, with 8 bases lining up with TRBD1. This CDR3 is 14 amino acids long. V dropped 7 bases and J dropped 2; count of bases not matched to a gene: 6. CDR1 is ENHRY and CDR2 is SYGVKD in the germline V gene. The CDR3 DNA sequence: TGTGCCATCAACCGACAGGGGTTGAACTATGGCTACACCTTC. Its protein product is CAINRQGLNYGYTF.

In DNA, the CDR3 is TGTGCCAGCATTCAGGGCGGCGAGCAGTACTTC. Translating gives CASIQGGEQYF. The J gene is TRBJ2-7, the V gene TRBV28; D may be TRBD1 (5 bases). The V gene lost 7 bases and the J gene lost 6 bases, with 10 bases spanning the gap. The germline gives CDR1 MDHEN, CDR2 SYDVKM. CDR3 length: 11 amino acids.

This clonotype has more than one count but fewer than ten. This rearrangement joins TRBV6-1 to TRBJ2-7, with TRBD2 as a possible D gene (6 bases). Germline assignment: CDR1 MNHNS and CDR2 SASEGT. CDR3 length: 13 amino acids. V lost 11 bases, J lost 2 bases, and 16 bases lay in between. In nucleotides, the CDR3 is TGTGCCGGGGGGTCCGGCGGACCCTACGAGCAGTACTTC. It codes for CAGGSGGPYEQYF.

The chain links TRBV19 to TRBJ2-7; 7 nucleotides line up with TRBD2. The V segment lost 9 bases and the J segment 1 base; nucleotides outside the gene matches: 9. Germline values: CDR1 LNHDA, CDR2 SQIVND (reference sequence). The CDR3 spans 14 residues. The CDR3 loop is CASRSRGGSYEQYF. CDR3 nucleotides: TGTGCCAGCCGCTCCCGCGGGGGATCCTACGAGCAGTACTTC.

In this sample, this clonotype turned up many times. The rearrangement uses TRBV7-8 and TRBJ2-6, with 9 bases aligning to TRBD2. In germline, CDR1 is SGHVS, CDR2 FQNEAQ. The junction had 3 bases not matched to a gene; V was cut back by 2 bases and J by 1 base. The CDR3 runs to 17 residues. The DNA of the CDR3 is TGTGCCAGCAGCTTACTTAGCGGGGGATCTGGGGCCAACGTCCTGACTTTC. This encodes CASSLLSGGSGANVLTF.

V usage is TRBV10-3 and J usage is TRBJ1-5, with TRBD1 identical over 7 bases. This CDR3 is built from 14 residues. The germline V gene has CDR1 ENHRY and CDR2 SYGVKD. The V segment lost 6 bases and the J segment 5 bases; nucleotides outside the gene matches: 7. In DNA, the CDR3 is TGTGCCATCAGAGCGGACAGGTTCGATCAGCCCCAGCATTTT. As protein: CAIRADRFDQPQHF.